This is a list of T cell receptor beta chains from one sample in a study of early T cells in non-severe SARS-CoV-2 infection. TCRdb re-derived calls from the 5' RACE reads in MiXCR, one entry per CDR3 protein. The table has roughly 49,000 distinct CDR3 sequences, about 4.2% seen once. The sequenced sample was whole blood. The receptors were gathered from an adult who was a healthcare worker with PCR-confirmed SARS-CoV-2 infection or an uninfected control (not recorded which). Each CDR3 is given with its conserved first and last residue. A D gene is named only where the DNA matches it firmly. Size tells how often a clone was seen (once, few, many) or the class of an expanded clone, and some rows leave it out.

d_call j_call v_call clone_size cdr3_aa cdr3_nt
. TRBJ2-7 TRBV6-5 many CASSYSRDKPYEQYF TGTGCCAGCAGTTACTCGCGGGACAAACCCTACGAGCAGTACTTC
. TRBJ2-7 TRBV7-9 . CASSFIPFYEQYF TGTGCCAGCAGTTTTATCCCCTTCTACGAGCAGTACTTC
. TRBJ2-1 TRBV5-1 few CASSSATGSSYNEQFF TGCGCCAGCAGCTCCGCAACCGGGAGCTCCTACAATGAGCAGTTCTTC
. TRBJ2-1 TRBV3-1 many CASSQVGSGLNEQFF TGTGCCAGCAGCCAAGTAGGCTCGGGGTTAAATGAGCAGTTCTTC
. TRBJ2-1 TRBV25-1 many CASSELNSYNEQFF TGTGCCAGCAGTGAATTAAACTCCTACAATGAGCAGTTCTTC
. TRBJ1-1 TRBV29-1 few CSVGTLNTEAFF TGCAGCGTTGGAACCTTGAACACTGAAGCTTTCTTT
TRBD1 TRBJ2-3 TRBV7-9 many CASIRASSWTGSADTQYF TGTGCCAGCATCAGAGCGTCGAGCTGGACAGGGAGTGCAGATACGCAGTATTTT
TRBD1 TRBJ1-5 TRBV19 many CASSGSGGFDQPQHF TGTGCCAGTAGTGGGTCAGGGGGCTTTGATCAGCCCCAGCATTTT
. TRBJ2-1 TRBV7-3 many CASSLDAGSYNEQFF TGTGCCAGCAGCCTAGACGCGGGATCCTACAATGAGCAGTTCTTC
. TRBJ2-3 TRBV20-1 many CSAPQDGRDTQYF TGCAGTGCTCCACAGGACGGGCGGGATACGCAGTATTTT
. TRBJ2-1 TRBV3-1 few CASSQERGDEQFF TGTGCCAGCAGCCAAGAGAGAGGGGATGAGCAGTTCTTC
TRBD1 TRBJ1-3 TRBV11-2 many CASSSQGAGGNTIYF TGTGCCAGCAGCTCACAGGGGGCCGGAGGAAACACCATATATTTT
. TRBJ2-7 TRBV20-1 . CSAFVQSGGIRYEQYF TGCAGTGCTTTTGTACAATCTGGCGGGATTAGGTACGAGCAGTACTTC
. TRBJ2-5 TRBV12-3/TRBV12-4 . CASSQSRETQYF TGTGCCAGCAGTCAGAGCCGGGAGACCCAGTACTTC
. TRBJ1-1 TRBV4-1 many CASSQVRQKNTEAFF TGCGCCAGCAGCCAAGTTCGACAGAAGAACACTGAAGCTTTCTTT
TRBD2 TRBJ2-3 TRBV6-6 many CASSYSKAGGTDTQYF TGTGCCAGCAGTTACTCGAAAGCGGGGGGGACAGATACGCAGTATTTT
. TRBJ1-2 TRBV24-1 many CATSDFPRGSDGYTF TGTGCCACCAGTGATTTCCCCCGGGGAAGTGATGGCTACACCTTC
. TRBJ1-1 TRBV7-3 many CASSSAGLNTEAFF TGTGCCAGCAGCTCGGCTGGGTTGAACACTGAAGCTTTCTTT
TRBD2 TRBJ2-7 TRBV4-2 many CASSRAGGREQYF TGTGCCAGCAGCCGCGCGGGGGGCCGCGAGCAGTACTTC
. TRBJ2-6 TRBV7-3 many CASSSRPGSGANVLTF TGTGCCAGCAGCTCCCGCCCGGGCTCTGGGGCCAACGTCCTGACTTTC
. TRBJ2-7 TRBV4-3 many CASSQDRVTFSTSYEQYF TGCGCCAGCAGCCAAGATAGAGTCACCTTTTCCACCTCCTACGAGCAGTACTTC
TRBD2 TRBJ2-7 TRBV10-3 . CAISGGLGHEQYF TGTGCCATCTCGGGGGGACTTGGGCACGAGCAGTACTTC
. TRBJ1-2 TRBV29-1 many CSVEEEASYGYTF TGCAGCGTTGAAGAGGAGGCTTCCTATGGCTACACCTTC
. TRBJ2-3 TRBV7-2 many CASSLVGRPGTDTQYF TGTGCCAGCAGCTTAGTAGGCAGGCCGGGGACAGATACGCAGTATTTT
. TRBJ1-5 TRBV19 many CASATGFNQPQHF TGTGCCAGCGCGACAGGCTTCAATCAGCCCCAGCATTTT
. TRBJ1-1 TRBV7-9 many CASSLGVRDSEAFF TGTGCCAGCAGCTTAGGCGTGCGGGATTCTGAAGCTTTCTTT
TRBD1 TRBJ2-1 TRBV6-5 many CASRGTESYNEQFF TGTGCCAGCAGGGGGACAGAATCATACAATGAGCAGTTCTTC
. TRBJ2-6 TRBV7-2 . CASSLPLSGANVLTF TGTGCCAGCAGCTTACCCCTTTCTGGGGCCAACGTCCTGACTTTC
TRBD2 TRBJ2-3 TRBV5-5 few CASSYSGSPTDTQYF TGTGCCAGCAGCTATAGCGGGAGCCCCACAGATACGCAGTATTTT
TRBD1 TRBJ2-2 TRBV5-6 many CASSPAGGYGELFF TGTGCCAGCAGCCCAGCAGGGGGCTACGGGGAGCTGTTTTTT
TRBD1 TRBJ2-1 TRBV11-3 many CASSPPGQGFNEQFF TGTGCCAGCAGCCCTCCGGGACAGGGTTTCAATGAGCAGTTCTTC
. TRBJ2-4 TRBV7-2 . CASSSGLLGGIQYF TGTGCCAGCAGCTCGGGACTCCTAGGGGGCATTCAGTACTTC
. TRBJ2-1 TRBV7-9 many CASSLIEGAADEQFF TGTGCCAGCAGTTTAATAGAAGGGGCAGCCGATGAGCAGTTCTTC
. TRBJ1-1 TRBV11-1 many CASSLQTGNMNTEAFF TGTGCCAGCAGCTTACAGACAGGAAACATGAACACTGAAGCTTTCTTT
TRBD1 TRBJ1-2 TRBV5-8 many CASSAEGQGYGYTF TGTGCCAGCAGCGCCGAGGGACAGGGATATGGCTACACCTTC
TRBD2 TRBJ2-1 TRBV19 many CASRGLAGGDEQFF TGTGCCAGCAGGGGACTAGCGGGAGGGGATGAGCAGTTCTTC
. TRBJ1-2 TRBV20-1 . CSRPTNYGYTF TGCAGCCGGCCAACTAACTATGGCTACACCTTC
TRBD2 TRBJ2-2 TRBV20-1 many CSASGMGNTGELFF TGCAGTGCCAGCGGGATGGGGAACACCGGGGAGCTGTTTTTT
. TRBJ1-2 TRBV5-5 many CASSPSSAQNYGYTF TGTGCCAGCAGCCCCTCATCGGCCCAAAACTATGGCTACACCTTC
TRBD1 TRBJ1-6 TRBV6-1 many CASSARQGDNSPLHF TGTGCCAGCAGTGCTCGACAGGGTGATAATTCACCCCTCCACTTT
. TRBJ2-1 TRBV11-3 few CASSLEGLYNEQFF TGTGCCAGCAGCTTAGAGGGCCTCTACAATGAGCAGTTCTTC
TRBD1 TRBJ2-4 TRBV11-2 many CASSLWLRRTGENIQYF TGTGCCAGCAGCTTATGGTTGCGCAGGACAGGGGAAAACATTCAGTACTTC
TRBD2 TRBJ2-1 TRBV6-5 many CASSLSGKANNEQFF TGTGCCAGCAGTTTGAGCGGGAAAGCTAACAATGAGCAGTTCTTC